A selection of T cell receptor beta chains follows, all from one sample in a study of blood T cells in healthy people across ages. Each CDR3 protein is one row after TCRdb ran MiXCR on the 5' RACE reads. Of some 920,000 distinct CDR3 sequences listed, roughly half are singletons. What was sequenced was blood. These receptors were obtained from a woman aged 60-70 years in good health. The CDR3 runs from the conserved cysteine through the conserved F or W. The order of the fields is V gene, CDR3 length, J gene, clone size, D gene, CDR3 protein, CDR3 DNA. A D gene is named only where the DNA matches it firmly. Expanded clones get a size class; other rows say once, few or many, or leave the size out.

v_gene: TRBV24-1
len: 13
j_gene: TRBJ2-3
abundance: -
d_gene: -
CDR3aa: CATSVQSGDTQYF
CDR3nt: TGTGCCACCAGTGTACAGTCGGGAGATACGCAGTATTTT

v_gene: TRBV4-1
len: 14
j_gene: TRBJ2-7
abundance: few
d_gene: -
CDR3aa: CASSQQDFSYEQYF
CDR3nt: TGCGCCAGCAGCCAGCAGGACTTTTCCTACGAGCAGTACTTC

v_gene: TRBV28
len: 13
j_gene: TRBJ1-4
abundance: few
d_gene: -
CDR3aa: CASSFVVERDLFF
CDR3nt: TGTGCCAGCAGTTTTGTGGTAGAGAGGGATCTGTTTTTT

v_gene: TRBV15
len: 16
j_gene: TRBJ2-7
abundance: -
d_gene: TRBD1
CDR3aa: CATSRKRTGNHYEQYF
CDR3nt: TGTGCCACCAGCAGAAAAAGGACAGGGAATCACTACGAGCAGTACTTC

v_gene: TRBV6-2/TRBV6-3
len: 16
j_gene: TRBJ2-7
abundance: -
d_gene: -
CDR3aa: CASSYGRLHSSYEQYF
CDR3nt: TGTGCCAGCAGTTATGGCAGGTTACATAGCTCCTACGAGCAGTACTTC

v_gene: TRBV2
len: 15
j_gene: TRBJ1-5
abundance: few
d_gene: -
CDR3aa: CASSDQGVNNQPQHF
CDR3nt: TGTGCCAGCAGTGACCAGGGTGTTAACAATCAGCCCCAGCATTTT

v_gene: TRBV12-3/TRBV12-4
len: 14
j_gene: TRBJ2-5
abundance: -
d_gene: TRBD1
CDR3aa: CASSLRQGGNEQYF
CDR3nt: TGTGCCAGCAGTTTAAGACAGGGTGGTAATGAGCAGTACTTC

v_gene: TRBV6-5
len: 15
j_gene: TRBJ2-7
abundance: -
d_gene: TRBD2
CDR3aa: CAGSLAGGSSYEQYF
CDR3nt: TGTGCCGGCAGTTTAGCGGGAGGCTCATCCTACGAGCAGTACTTC

v_gene: TRBV11-1
len: 17
j_gene: TRBJ2-5
abundance: few
d_gene: TRBD2
CDR3aa: CASSLARTSEPRETQYF
CDR3nt: TGTGCCAGCAGCTTAGCCAGGACTAGCGAGCCACGAGAGACCCAGTACTTC

v_gene: TRBV12-3/TRBV12-4
len: 16
j_gene: TRBJ2-1
abundance: once
d_gene: TRBD2
CDR3aa: CASNPGGGGSYNEQFF
CDR3nt: TGTGCCAGCAACCCCGGGGGGGGCGGATCCTACAATGAGCAGTTCTTC

v_gene: TRBV9
len: 15
j_gene: TRBJ2-5
abundance: -
d_gene: -
CDR3aa: CASSYGKGGKETQYF
CDR3nt: TGTGCCAGCAGCTATGGGAAGGGGGGTAAAGAGACCCAGTACTTC

v_gene: TRBV29-1
len: 15
j_gene: TRBJ2-3
abundance: -
d_gene: TRBD2
CDR3aa: CSVGTSGRAPDTQYF
CDR3nt: TGCAGCGTCGGGACTAGCGGGAGGGCCCCAGATACGCAGTATTTT

v_gene: TRBV15
len: 14
j_gene: TRBJ2-5
abundance: many
d_gene: -
CDR3aa: CATSRDNSRETQYF
CDR3nt: TGTGCCACCAGCAGAGATAATAGTCGCGAGACCCAGTACTTC

v_gene: TRBV5-1
len: 15
j_gene: TRBJ2-1
abundance: few
d_gene: TRBD2
CDR3aa: CASSAGLADYNEQFF
CDR3nt: TGCGCCAGCAGCGCCGGACTAGCGGATTACAATGAGCAGTTCTTC

v_gene: TRBV4-2
len: 15
j_gene: TRBJ1-1
abundance: once
d_gene: TRBD1
CDR3aa: CASSQSDRVNTEAFF
CDR3nt: TGTGCCAGCAGCCAATCAGACAGGGTGAACACTGAAGCTTTCTTT

v_gene: TRBV2
len: 14
j_gene: TRBJ2-5
abundance: -
d_gene: TRBD2
CDR3aa: CASRATSGRETQYF
CDR3nt: TGTGCCAGCAGGGCGACTAGCGGGAGAGAGACCCAGTACTTC

v_gene: TRBV20-1
len: 15
j_gene: TRBJ2-7
abundance: -
d_gene: TRBD2
CDR3aa: CSARPLAGTYNEQYF
CDR3nt: TGCAGTGCTAGACCCTTAGCGGGAACCTACAATGAGCAGTACTTC

v_gene: TRBV5-1
len: 16
j_gene: TRBJ2-3
abundance: -
d_gene: -
CDR3aa: CASSLAGRRATGTQYF
CDR3nt: TGCGCCAGCAGCTTGGCGGGGAGACGTGCCACAGGTACGCAGTATTTT